This T cell receptor (beta chain) is drawn from a study of blood T cell repertoires in COVID-19. Study details: Sample material is recorded as cDNA or gDNA derived from T cells, B-cell-depleted T cells, or PBMCs.

The data were produced by immunoSEQ multiplex PCR, yet TCRdb's version contains in-frame clones alone and is incomplete. The sample includes about 68,000 clones, 85% of them seen just once. The sample was peripheral blood. This clonotype originated in a man aged 45-65 years with acute or convalescent COVID-19.

DNA of the CDR3: TGTGCCAGCAGTGGGGGGACAGGGCACACCGGGGAGCTGTTTTTT. Translation: CASSGGTGHTGELFF. The chain combines TRBV6-6 with TRBJ2-2; 9 nucleotides match TRBD1. The CDR3 has 15 amino acids. J was trimmed by 3 bases and V by 5 bases; bases with no gene match: 4. In germline, CDR1 is MNHNY, CDR2 SVGAGI (reference sequence).